A single sample is the source of the 9 T cell receptor beta chains below, sequenced in a study of T cell clonotyping in hematopoietic cell transplantation. TCRdb keeps only in-frame clones here, not all; method: immunoSEQ multiplex PCR. This table holds roughly 13,000 clones, less than 80% found once. Sequencing was carried out using PBMCs. Receptor source: a human donor who either received an allogeneic hematopoietic cell transplant for a myeloid malignancy or was a related donor (not recorded which). Some clones in this sample may be carry-over from other donors' samples.

CDR3 loop: CASRSSGGVYEQYF. The CDR3 DNA follows: TGTGCCAGCAGATCTAGCGGGGGGGTCTACGAGCAGTACTTC. The chain joins TRBV25-1 to TRBJ2-7; the match to TRBD2 covers 12 bases. The V segment lost 6 bases and the J segment 3 bases; nucleotides outside the gene matches: 3. Germline values: CDR1 MGHDK, CDR2 SYGVNS. The CDR3 totals 14 residues.

The V call is TRBV11-3, the J call TRBJ2-7; no clear D. The CDR3 length is 13 residues. Looked up from germline, CDR1 is SGHNT and CDR2 is YENEEA. The V and J ends lost 0 bases and 2 bases respectively, with 5 bases between them. Written as DNA, the CDR3 is TGTGCCAGCAGCTTAGATCTAACCTACGAGCAGTACTTC. It is translated as CASSLDLTYEQYF.

The rearrangement links TRBV6-9 to TRBJ1-2; D unresolved. Per germline, CDR1 MNHGY and CDR2 SVAAGI. This CDR3 comprises 13 residues. V dropped 7 bases and J dropped 4 bases, with 13 bases sitting between them. The CDR3 loop reads CASTYKIRYGYTF. DNA for the CDR3: TGTGCCAGCACATACAAAATCCGCTATGGCTACACCTTC.

The rearrangement links TRBV5-1 to TRBJ2-6; D remains ambiguous. Germline CDR1 is SGHRS and CDR2 is YFSETQ. The CDR3 contains 15 residues. Trimming took 3 bases from V and 0 from J, leaving 7 bases between them. The CDR3 region has the DNA TGCGCCAGCAGCTCTGACATCTCTGGGGCCAACGTCCTGACTTTC. Translated: CASSSDISGANVLTF.

The chain links TRBV19 to TRBJ2-5; D is uncertain. Gene TRBJ2-7 matches the end of the DNA better, so the J call may be wrong. Germline CDR1 is LNHDA and CDR2 is SQIVND (reference sequence). The CDR3 consists of 13 residues. The CDR3 loop reads CASRDTLSYEQYF. The CDR3 region has the DNA TGTGCCAGTAGAGATACTCTCTCCTACGAGCAGTACTTC.

This clone is judged large. The chain couples TRBV19 to TRBJ1-6; 7 bases are shared with TRBD1. Germline CDR1 is LNHDA and CDR2 is SQIVND (reference sequence). The CDR3 has 15 amino acids. With V trimmed by 3 bases and J by 5 bases, 4 bases remained unmatched. This CDR3 is CASSIRDSDNSPLHF. The CDR3 DNA reads as TGTGCCAGTAGTATCCGGGACAGTGATAATTCACCCCTCCACTTT.

The rearrangement uses TRBV6-6 and TRBJ1-5; D is possibly TRBD1 (5 bases). CDR1 MNHNY and CDR2 SVGAGI come from the germline V gene (reference sequence). V was clipped by 5 bases and J by 0 bases, with 11 bases between them. The CDR3 length is 15 residues. The CDR3 here is CASSTFQGSNQPQHF. CDR3 coding DNA: TGTGCCAGCAGTACATTTCAGGGTAGCAATCAGCCCCAGCATTTT.

V and J are TRBV6-1 and TRBJ1-4; D not certain. Per germline, CDR1 MNHNS and CDR2 SASEGT. V lost 10 bases, J lost 0 bases, and 12 bases lay in between. CDR3 length: 14 residues. The CDR3 is CATVQSATNEKLFF. The DNA of the CDR3 is TGTGCCACAGTGCAATCAGCAACTAATGAAAAACTGTTTTTT.

The V and J genes are TRBV6-6 and TRBJ2-7; 7 bases are a match to TRBD1. Trimming took 5 bases from V and 4 from J; bases not matched to a gene: 8. The CDR3 extends over 14 amino acids. Germline CDR1 and CDR2: MNHNY and SVGAGI (reference sequence). CDR3 region: CASSRLGDRYEQYF. The CDR3 region has the DNA TGTGCCAGCAGTCGACTCGGGGACAGATACGAGCAGTACTTC.